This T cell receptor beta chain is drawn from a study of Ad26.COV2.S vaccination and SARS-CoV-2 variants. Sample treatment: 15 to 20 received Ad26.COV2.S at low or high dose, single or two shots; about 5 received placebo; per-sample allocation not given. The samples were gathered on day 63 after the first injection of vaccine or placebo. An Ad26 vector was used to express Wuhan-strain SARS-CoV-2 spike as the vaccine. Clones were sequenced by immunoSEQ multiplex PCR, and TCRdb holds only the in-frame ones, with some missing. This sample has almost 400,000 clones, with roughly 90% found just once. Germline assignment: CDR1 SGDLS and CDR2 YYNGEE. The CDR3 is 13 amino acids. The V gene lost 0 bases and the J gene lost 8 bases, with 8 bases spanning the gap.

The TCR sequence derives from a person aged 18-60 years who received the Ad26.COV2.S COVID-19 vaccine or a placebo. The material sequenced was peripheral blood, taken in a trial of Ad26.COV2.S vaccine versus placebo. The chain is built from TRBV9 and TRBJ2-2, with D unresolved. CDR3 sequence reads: CASSVGSPGELFF. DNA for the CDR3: TGTGCCAGCAGCGTAGGAAGTCCGGGGGAGCTGTTTTTT.